The clone carrying this T cell receptor (beta chain) was seen many times. TCRdb fed the RT-PCR reads into MiXCR, producing one record per CDR3 protein. The sample has a few hundred thousand distinct CDR3 sequences; about a fifth are singletons. V was clipped by 3 bases and J by 0 bases, with 15 bases between them. CDR1 is LNHDA and CDR2 is SQIVND in the germline V gene (reference sequence). The CDR3 consists of 16 residues. This specimen comes from a study of response to subunit inactivated influenza vaccine. The specimen was PBMCs from blood, collected about 19 months after vaccination. The chain recombines TRBV19 with TRBJ2-7, with D maybe TRBD2 (6 bases). This clonotype was obtained from a man aged 50-75 years who received an inactivated influenza vaccine. In DNA, the CDR3 is TGTGCCAGTAGTATTTCAGCGGACGGGAGCTCCTACGAGCAGTACTTC. The encoded protein is CASSISADGSSYEQYF.